This T cell receptor beta chain comes out of a study of shared clonotypes between healthy human individuals. Study-level findings and limits: Investigators collected only blood, and repertoires in tissues likely differ.

This clone has only one observation. What it recognizes is unknown. Donors had no recently reported acute infections or vaccinations and were HIV-negative. Adult Caucasians living in Nashville, Tennessee made up all of the donors. In the study's own analysis: ImmunoSEQ sequences covered only the junction and lacked quality scores; filtering therefore differed. Produced via immunoSEQ multiplex PCR; TCRdb's table is partial and in-frame only. Clone size and the V and J calls come from that table; the DNA yielded D and trimming. The repertoire holds 950,000 to 1,100,000 clones, with about 84% as singletons. Specimen: memory CD4+ T cells from PBMCs. Subset given: CD45RA-negative fraction. This clonotype originated in a man aged 18 to 29 in good health. Some clones in this sample may be carry-over from other donors' samples.

CDR3 in amino acids: CASSEGGGTYNEQFF. For the CDR3, the DNA is TGTGCCAGCAGTGAAGGCGGGGGCACCTACAATGAGCAGTTCTTC. The rearrangement uses TRBV2 and TRBJ2-1, with D possibly matching TRBD2 (7 bases). Between the trimmed V and J ends, which lost 1 base and 2 bases, there was a span of 9 bases. Germline values: CDR1 SNHLY, CDR2 FYNNEI. This CDR3 spans 15 amino acids.